This TCR beta chain was sequenced for a study of blood T cell repertoires in COVID-19. Looking at the study overall: PBMCs, B-cell-depleted T cells, or T cells provided the cDNA or gDNA that made up the material.

Original processing notes: Reference gene primer amplification yielded estimated nucleated cell counts. Sequenced by immunoSEQ multiplex PCR; TCRdb stores in-frame clones only, minus some. From that table come the V and J calls and clone size; the DNA was used to work out D and trimming. This sample has more than 95,000 clones; 80% to 95% occur once, and the top ten carry around 1.9%. V was shortened by 6 bases and J by 7 bases, with 19 bases between the two germline ends. Per the germline V gene, CDR1 is MDHEN and CDR2 is SYDVKM. The CDR3 runs 15 residues. The specimen sequenced was peripheral blood. V usage is TRBV28 and J usage is TRBJ1-5; D remains ambiguous. This TCR derives from a man aged 50-60 years with COVID-19, enrolled during active disease. Written as DNA, the CDR3 is TGTGCCAGCAGCGTGGAGGTCTCCCGAGAACAGCCCCAGCATTTT. This encodes CASSVEVSREQPQHF.